Below, 19 T cell receptor beta chains from the same sample are listed, as sequenced in a study of T cell clonality in common variable immunodeficiency. Profiling relied on immunoSEQ multiplex PCR, and the TCRdb table lists in-frame clones only, not all of them. The table lists 30,000 to 40,000 clones, no singletons, with approximately 30% in the top ten. Points from the study as a whole: In common variable immunodeficiency, TCR beta chains reportedly carried fewer deletions and N-nucleotide insertions.

These receptors lack a known antigen. The sequenced sample consisted of peripheral blood mononuclear cells. The receptors here all came from a human donor with common variable immunodeficiency.

In its sample, this clone was seen a few times. The CDR3 region is CASSFLGLAGGLQDTQYF. The CDR3 bases that were read are TGCGCCAGCAGCTTCCTGGGACTAGCGGGAGGGCTGCAAGATACG. The chain carries TRBV5-1 and TRBJ2-3; 16 bases match TRBD2. Sequencing ends 3 residues short of the CDR3 end; the germline J gene provides the rest. Germline CDR1 SGHRS, CDR2 YFSETQ. J gave up 5 bases and V 2 bases, and 8 bases lay outside the gene matches. CDR3 size: 18 residues.

A word on this clone: The read ends 3 residues shy of where the CDR3 ends; the end is completed using the germline J gene. The rearrangement joins TRBV6-2 or TRBV6-3 to TRBJ2-2, with D uncertain. Trimming cost V 7 bases and J 6 bases, with 6 bases left between them. This CDR3 has 11 residues. The germline gives CDR1 MNHEY, CDR2 SVGEGT. The CDR3 loop is CASTYPGELFF. CDR3 bases read: TGTGCCAGCACCTACCCCGGGGAG.

Points on this clone: With the read ending 3 residues before the CDR3 end, the germline J gene is used to fill in that end. The chain recombines TRBV13 with TRBJ2-1, with 10 nucleotides matching TRBD1. J was trimmed by 7 bases and V by 0 bases; bases with no gene match: 24. CDR3 length: 22 residues. CDR1 and CDR2 (germline): PRHDT, FYEKMQ (reference sequence). CDR3 amino acids: CASSLGGPGQGRLRSLGNEQFF. The covered CDR3 bases are TGTGCCAGCAGCTTAGGGGGCCCGGGACAGGGGCGATTGAGGTCCCTGGGGAATGAG.

There are many counts of this clone. The read finishes 3 residues shy of the CDR3 end, and the germline J gene is used to complete it. V gene TRBV2 combines with J gene TRBJ1-2; tentative D call: TRBD1 (6 bases). V was clipped by 4 bases and J by 5 bases, with 14 bases between them. The length of the CDR3 is 14 residues. Germline V CDR1 and CDR2: SNHLY, FYNNEI. The DNA read from the CDR3 is TGTGCCAGCAGTGGGCTCGCGGGGGCTTATGGC. It translates to CASSGLAGAYG. The entire CDR3 protein is CASSGLAGAYGYTF.

This clone was seen ten or more times. The read ends 3 residues shy of where the CDR3 ends; the end is completed using the germline J gene. The gene calls are TRBV7-3 and TRBJ2-3, with a tentative D call TRBD2 (5 bases). CDR1 is SGHTA, CDR2 FQGTGA, per germline. V lost 2 bases, J lost 7 bases, and 13 bases lay in between. This CDR3 contains 14 residues. The CDR3 here is CASSLGVLVNTQYF. The part of the CDR3 DNA that was read is TGTGCCAGCAGCTTAGGCGTACTAGTTAATACG.

This clone was seen a handful of times. The CDR3 extends 3 residues past the end of the read, so its final part is completed from the germline J gene. The chain combines TRBV7-2 with TRBJ2-3, with 15 bases that match TRBD2. The CDR3 is 17 residues long. Germline trimming cut 0 bases from V and 5 bases from J; bases unmatched to any gene: 3. Germline-derived CDR1 and CDR2 are SGHTA and FQGNSA. This CDR3 reads CASSLAPGLAGGDTQYF. The sequenced part of the CDR3 DNA is TGTGCCAGCAGCTTAGCCCCGGGACTAGCGGGAGGAGATACG.

This clone was seen repeatedly, ten times or more. The read finishes 3 residues shy of the CDR3 end, and the germline J gene is used to complete it. This chain uses TRBV7-7 with TRBJ2-5, with 10 bases lining up with TRBD1. V shed 5 bases and J 4 bases; nucleotides not matched to a gene: 10. CDR1 is SSHAT and CDR2 is FNYEAQ in the germline V gene (reference sequence). The CDR3 has 16 residues. The sequenced part of the CDR3 DNA is TGTGCCAGCAGCCCCCAACCGGGACAGGGGAGAGAGACC. Protein sequence: CASSPQPGQGRET. The whole CDR3 protein is CASSPQPGQGRETQYF.

This clone was detected a few times. The observed sequence ends 3 residues before the CDR3 terminus, with the missing tail filled in from the germline J gene. The V call is TRBV18, the J call TRBJ1-2; tentative D call: TRBD1 (6 bases). This CDR3 has 18 amino acids. V lost 3 bases and J 4 bases, leaving 24 bases between the germline ends. Per the germline V gene, CDR1 is KGHSH and CDR2 is LQKENI. CDR3 bases read: TGTGCCAGCTCACCCCGCAGGGGCCTCGACAGTATCTTCTATGGC. It specifies CASSPRRGLDSIFYG. The full CDR3 reads CASSPRRGLDSIFYGYTF. Together with reference TRBV18 and TRBJ1-2, the CDR3 gives the full variable domain: NAGVMQNPRHLVRRRGQEARLRCSPMKGHSHVYWYRQLPEEGLKFMVYLQKENIIDESGMPKERFSAEFPKEGPSILRIQQVVRGDSAAYFCASSPRRGLDSIFYGYTFGSGTRLTVV.

Ten or more counts support this clone. Incomplete CDR3 DNA: TGTGCCAGCAGCCTCAGACTAGCGGGCCTTCCCTTCTCCTACAATGAG. Its translation is CASSLRLAGLPFSYNE. The complete CDR3 protein is CASSLRLAGLPFSYNEQFF. The chain carries TRBV2 and TRBJ2-1, with TRBD2 matching 10 bases. The read ends 3 residues early relative to the CDR3; the germline J gene fills the gap. The V segment lost 6 bases and the J segment 0 bases; nucleotides outside the gene matches: 14. The CDR3 length is 19 residues. Germline CDR1 and CDR2: SNHLY and FYNNEI.

On this clone itself: The CDR3 extends 3 residues past the end of the read, so its final part is completed from the germline J gene. The chain couples TRBV2 to TRBJ1-2; a possible D gene is TRBD1 (6 bases). Per germline, CDR1 SNHLY and CDR2 FYNNEI. Trimming shortened V by 6 bases and J by 4 bases, and 24 bases separated the two germline ends. The CDR3 contains 17 residues. The CDR3 bases that were read are TGTGCCAGCAGGGACCCGGGACAACGGGTTCGTGGCTATGGC. Translating gives CASRDPGQRVRGYG. The full CDR3 reads CASRDPGQRVRGYGYTF.

Many counts were recorded for this clone. The read halts 3 residues ahead of the CDR3 end, with the missing end drawn from the germline J gene. The rearrangement uses TRBV20-1 and TRBJ1-1, with D possibly matching TRBD1 (6 bases). This CDR3 region has 11 residues. Germline CDR1 DFQATT, CDR2 SNEGSKA (reference sequence). The part of the CDR3 DNA that was read is TGCAGTGCCGAGGGACATTTAGGA. This sequence encodes CSAEGHLG. The CDR3 as a whole reads CSAEGHLGAFF.

This clone was found a few times. The read terminates 3 residues ahead of where the CDR3 ends, so the germline J gene completes it. This chain uses TRBV7-2 with TRBJ2-3, with 9 positions matching TRBD2. This CDR3 has 15 amino acids. Germline values: CDR1 SGHTA, CDR2 FQGNSA. The V gene end was trimmed by 5 bases and the J gene end by 4 bases; junction bases not matched to a gene: 7. The CDR3 reads CASSQLAGVSDTQYF. Partial CDR3 DNA: TGTGCCAGCAGCCAATTAGCGGGAGTCTCAGATACG.

This clone appeared many times. The CDR3 is cut off 3 residues early in the read; its end comes from the germline J gene. The chain employs TRBV20-1 and TRBJ1-1; D might be TRBD1 (5 bases). This CDR3 region has 15 residues. V lost 0 bases, J lost 6 bases, and 17 bases lay in between. Germline V gives CDR1 DFQATT, CDR2 SNEGSKA (reference sequence). The CDR3 bases that were read are TGCAGTGCTAGAGATTTATTGGCAGGGCTCCCTGAA. Translated: CSARDLLAGLPE. The CDR3 in full is CSARDLLAGLPEAFF.

On this clone: The read gets to within 3 residues of the CDR3 end, and the germline J gene fills in the rest. V gene TRBV19 combines with J gene TRBJ2-7, with D possibly matching TRBD2 (5 bases). This CDR3 contains 15 residues. Germline lookup yields CDR1 LNHDA and CDR2 SQIVND (reference sequence). V dropped 5 bases and J dropped 3 bases, with 17 bases sitting between them. The sequenced CDR3 bases are TGTGCCAGTAGTCCAGCGGCTTCTGGTTGCTACGAG. As protein: CASSPAASGCYE. The whole CDR3 reads CASSPAASGCYEQYF.

Concerning this clone: The CDR3 end lies 3 residues beyond the end of the read and is filled in from the germline J gene. The chain has TRBV19 and TRBJ1-5, with 7 bases fitting TRBD1. The junction had 9 bases not matched to a gene; V was cut back by 6 bases and J by 4 bases. Germline V gene data show CDR1 as LNHDA and CDR2 as SQIVND (reference sequence). CDR3 length equals 15 residues. CDR3 bases read: TGTGCCAGTAGGGTGGACAGGAGCCCTAATCAGCCC. Residues: CASRVDRSPNQP. The whole CDR3 sequence reads CASRVDRSPNQPQHF.

This clone was seen repeatedly, ten times or more. This CDR3 reads CSGASGANVLTF. CDR3 DNA, as far as it was read: TGCAGTGGCGCGAGTGGGGCCAACGTC. This rearrangement joins TRBV20-1 to TRBJ2-6; unclear D gene. With the read ending 3 residues before the CDR3 end, the germline J gene is used to fill in that end. The ends were cut back, 7 bases at V and 3 bases at J, with 7 bases in the middle. The CDR3 extends over 12 amino acids. The germline V gene has CDR1 DFQATT and CDR2 SNEGSKA (reference sequence).

This clone was seen more than once but under ten times. One end of the junction varies from germline; a read error may be responsible. The CDR3 end lies 3 residues beyond the end of the read and is filled in from the germline J gene. The chain is built from TRBV19 and TRBJ1-5; 7 positions match TRBD1. The length of the CDR3 is 14 residues. Germline CDR1 reads LNHDA; CDR2 reads SQIVND (reference sequence). CDR3 bases read: TGTGCCAGTAGTTTAGACAGGGAAAGGCAGCCC. Translating gives CASSLDRERQP. The whole CDR3 reads CASSLDRERQPQHF.

About this clone: The CDR3 end is not reached by the read, which stops 3 residues before it; the germline J gene fills it in. The chain uses TRBV19 and TRBJ2-7; D is unresolved. The CDR3 spans 15 residues. Germline CDR1 reads LNHDA; CDR2 reads SQIVND (reference sequence). Trimming shortened V by 4 bases and J by 0 bases, and 13 bases separated the two germline ends. The CDR3 reads CASSRGGMSSYEQYF. The sequenced CDR3 bases are TGTGCCAGTAGTAGAGGCGGCATGAGCTCCTACGAG.

Ten or more counts support this clone. The CDR3 end is not reached by the read, which stops 3 residues before it; the germline J gene fills it in. The chain joins TRBV6-1 to TRBJ1-6; D is possibly TRBD1 (6 bases). CDR1 and CDR2 (germline): MNHNS, SASEGT. The ends were cut back, 4 bases at V and 0 bases at J, with 7 bases in the middle. The length of the CDR3 is 15 residues. The CDR3 here is CASSGQVSYNSPLHF. Incomplete CDR3 DNA: TGTGCCAGCAGTGGACAGGTCTCCTATAATTCACCC.